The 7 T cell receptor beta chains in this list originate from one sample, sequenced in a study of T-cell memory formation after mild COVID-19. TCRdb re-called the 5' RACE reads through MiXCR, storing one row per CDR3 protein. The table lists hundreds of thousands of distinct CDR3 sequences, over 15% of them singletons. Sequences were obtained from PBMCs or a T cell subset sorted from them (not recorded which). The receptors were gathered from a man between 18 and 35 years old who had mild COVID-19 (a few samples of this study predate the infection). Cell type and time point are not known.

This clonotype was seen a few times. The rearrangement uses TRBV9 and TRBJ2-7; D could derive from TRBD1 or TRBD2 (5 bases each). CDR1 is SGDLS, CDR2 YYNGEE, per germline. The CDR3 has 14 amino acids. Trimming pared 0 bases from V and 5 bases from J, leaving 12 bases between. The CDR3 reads CASSVAGSGNEQYF. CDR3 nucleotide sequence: TGTGCCAGCAGCGTAGCAGGGTCCGGGAACGAGCAGTACTTC. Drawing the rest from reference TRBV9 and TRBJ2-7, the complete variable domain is DSGVTQTPKHLITATGQRVTLRCSPRSGDLSVYWYQQSLDQGLQFLIQYYNGEERAKGNILERFSAQQFPDLHSELNLSSLELGDSALYFCASSVAGSGNEQYFGPGTRLTVT.

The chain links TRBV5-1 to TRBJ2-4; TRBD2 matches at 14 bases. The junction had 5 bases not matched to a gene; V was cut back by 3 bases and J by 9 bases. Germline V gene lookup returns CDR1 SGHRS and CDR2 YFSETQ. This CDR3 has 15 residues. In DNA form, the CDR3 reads TGCGCCAGCAGCTATGGGACTAGCGGGGGAGGCATTCAGTACTTC. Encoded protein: CASSYGTSGGGIQYF.

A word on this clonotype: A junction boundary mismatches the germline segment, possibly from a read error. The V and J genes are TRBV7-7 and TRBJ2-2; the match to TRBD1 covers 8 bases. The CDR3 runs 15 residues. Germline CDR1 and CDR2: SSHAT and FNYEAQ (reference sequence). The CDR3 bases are TGTGCTAGCAGCCCAGGGGGCTGGAACACCGGGGAGCTGTTTTTT. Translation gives CASSPGGWNTGELFF.

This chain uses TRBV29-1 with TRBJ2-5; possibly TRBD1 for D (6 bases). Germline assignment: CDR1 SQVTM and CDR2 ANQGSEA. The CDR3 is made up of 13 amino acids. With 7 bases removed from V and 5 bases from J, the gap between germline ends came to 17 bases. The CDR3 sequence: CSAGQSRRETQYF. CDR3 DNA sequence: TGCAGCGCCGGACAGTCCCGGAGGGAGACCCAGTACTTC.

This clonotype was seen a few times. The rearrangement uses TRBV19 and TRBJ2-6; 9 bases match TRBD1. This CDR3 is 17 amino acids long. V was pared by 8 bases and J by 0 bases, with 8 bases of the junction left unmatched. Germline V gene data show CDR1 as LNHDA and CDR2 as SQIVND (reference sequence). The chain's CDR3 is CASGKGQGLSGANVLTF. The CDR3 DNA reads TGTGCCAGTGGCAAGGGACAGGGCCTCTCTGGGGCCAACGTCCTGACTTTC.

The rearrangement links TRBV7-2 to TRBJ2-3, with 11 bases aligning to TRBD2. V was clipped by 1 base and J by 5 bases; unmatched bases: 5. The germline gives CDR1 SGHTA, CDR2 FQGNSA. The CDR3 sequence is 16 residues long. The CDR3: CASSLVLAGVVDTQYF. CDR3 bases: TGTGCCAGCAGCTTAGTACTAGCGGGGGTAGTAGATACGCAGTATTTT.

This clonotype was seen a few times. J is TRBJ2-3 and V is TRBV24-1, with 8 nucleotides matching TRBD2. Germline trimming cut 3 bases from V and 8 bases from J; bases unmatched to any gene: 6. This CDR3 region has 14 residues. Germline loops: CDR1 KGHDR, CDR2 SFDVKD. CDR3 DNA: TGTGCCACCAGTGATGCGGGACTAGAGAGTACGCAGTATTTT. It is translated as CATSDAGLESTQYF.